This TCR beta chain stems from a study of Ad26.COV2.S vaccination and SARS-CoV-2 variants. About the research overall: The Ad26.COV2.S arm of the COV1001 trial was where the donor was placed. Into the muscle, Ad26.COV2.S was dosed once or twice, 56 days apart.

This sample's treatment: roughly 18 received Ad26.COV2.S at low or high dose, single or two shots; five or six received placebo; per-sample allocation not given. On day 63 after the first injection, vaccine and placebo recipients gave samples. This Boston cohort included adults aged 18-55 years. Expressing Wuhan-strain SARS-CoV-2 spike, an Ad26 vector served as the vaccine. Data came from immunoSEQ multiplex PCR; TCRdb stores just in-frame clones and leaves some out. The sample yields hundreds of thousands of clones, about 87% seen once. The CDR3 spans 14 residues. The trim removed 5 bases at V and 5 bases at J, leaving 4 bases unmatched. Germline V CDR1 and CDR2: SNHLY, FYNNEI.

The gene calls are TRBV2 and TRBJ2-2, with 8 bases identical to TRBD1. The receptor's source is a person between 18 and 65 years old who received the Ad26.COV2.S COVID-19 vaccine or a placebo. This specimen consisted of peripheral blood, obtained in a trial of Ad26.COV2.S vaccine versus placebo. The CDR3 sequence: CASSFRGPTGELFF. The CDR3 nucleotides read TGTGCCAGCAGTTTCAGGGGGCCGACCGGGGAGCTGTTTTTT.